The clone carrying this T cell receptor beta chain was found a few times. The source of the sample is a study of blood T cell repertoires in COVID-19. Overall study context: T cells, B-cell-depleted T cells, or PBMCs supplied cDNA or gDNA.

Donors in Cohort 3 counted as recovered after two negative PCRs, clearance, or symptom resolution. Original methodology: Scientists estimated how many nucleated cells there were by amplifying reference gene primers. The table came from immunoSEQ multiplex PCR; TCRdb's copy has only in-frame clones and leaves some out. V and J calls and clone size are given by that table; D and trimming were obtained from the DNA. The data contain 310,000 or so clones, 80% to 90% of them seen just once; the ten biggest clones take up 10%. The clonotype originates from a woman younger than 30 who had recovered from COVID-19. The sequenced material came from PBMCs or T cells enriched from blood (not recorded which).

DNA of the CDR3: TGTGCCAGCACGGGTTACGCTTCCTCCTACAATGAGCAGTTCTTC. As protein: CASTGYASSYNEQFF. The J gene is TRBJ2-1, the V gene TRBV27, with D unresolved. This CDR3 is built from 15 residues. V lost 7 bases to trimming and J lost 0 bases, with 13 bases between them. Germline CDR1 MNHEY, CDR2 SMNVEV (reference sequence).